This TCR beta chain was obtained from a study of CD8 T cells in Susac syndrome. RNA was extracted with the RNeasy kit, and a quantity of about 0.45 to 1 ug was reverse transcribed using random hexamers. MiXCR, applied by TCRdb to the immunoSEQ multiplex PCR reads, yields one record per CDR3 protein. The sample lists 200,000 or so distinct CDR3 sequences, nearly 95% occurring once. The sequenced sample was CD4+ T cells from PBMCs. The sequence was collected from a human donor with multiple sclerosis.

CDR3 sequence (DNA): TGTGCCAGCAGTTCCCGCAATCAGCCCCAGCATTTT. Protein sequence: CASSSRNQPQHF. This sequence joins TRBV12-3 or TRBV12-4 and TRBJ1-5; D call uncertain. The CDR3 consists of 12 residues. The V end lost 4 bases, the J end lost 2 bases, and 3 bases lay between the germline ends.